The source of this T cell receptor (beta chain) is a study of OX40 agonist ivuxolimab in advanced cancers. As for the study in general: Ivuxolimab, an antibody acting as an agonist of OX40 (CD134), was used to treat patients. The dose-escalation cohort had hepatocellular carcinoma, melanoma, renal cell or head and neck cancer. General observations from the study: On average, CD8+ T cells showed a greater number of expanded clones than CD4+.

Turning to this clone: Its antigen is currently unknown.

The protocol was immunoSEQ multiplex PCR, while the TCRdb copy is restricted to in-frame clones and leaves out a portion. The sample has about 62,000 clones, roughly 84% seen once. Autoimmune disease history or systemic immunosuppression led to patient exclusion. This CDR3 has 14 amino acids. Germline-derived CDR1 and CDR2 are LNHDA and SQIVND (reference sequence). With 1 base removed from V and 3 bases from J, the gap between germline ends came to 9 bases. Source: CD4+ or CD8+ T cells sorted from blood, taken in a trial of the OX40 agonist ivuxolimab. The chain is built from TRBV19 and TRBJ1-1, with D uncertain. This TCR came from an adult with an advanced solid tumor such as melanoma, head and neck, liver or kidney cancer. The CDR3 reads CASSIVYGYTEAFF. CDR3 DNA sequence: TGTGCCAGTAGTATAGTGTACGGATACACTGAAGCTTTCTTT.